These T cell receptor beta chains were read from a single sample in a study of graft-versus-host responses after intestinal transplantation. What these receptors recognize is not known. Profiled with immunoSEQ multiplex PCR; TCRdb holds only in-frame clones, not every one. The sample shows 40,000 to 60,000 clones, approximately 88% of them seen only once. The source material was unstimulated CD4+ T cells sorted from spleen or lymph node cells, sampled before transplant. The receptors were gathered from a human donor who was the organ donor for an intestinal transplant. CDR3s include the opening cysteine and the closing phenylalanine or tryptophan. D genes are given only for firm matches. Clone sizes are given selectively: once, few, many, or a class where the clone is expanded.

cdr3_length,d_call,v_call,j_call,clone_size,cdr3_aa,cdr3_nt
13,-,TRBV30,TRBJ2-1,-,CAWRPYSYNEQFF,TGTGCCTGGCGCCCGTACTCCTACAATGAGCAGTTCTTC
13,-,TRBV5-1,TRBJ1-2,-,CASSFEGSYGYTF,TGCGCCAGCAGCTTCGAGGGGAGCTATGGCTACACCTTC
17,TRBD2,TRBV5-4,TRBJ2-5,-,CASSSPPLAGSQETQYF,TGTGCCAGCAGCTCTCCCCCACTAGCGGGAAGTCAAGAGACCCAGTACTTC
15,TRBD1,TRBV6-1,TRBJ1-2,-,CASSARATGTYGYTF,TGTGCCAGCAGTGCCCGGGCGACAGGGACCTATGGCTACACCTTC
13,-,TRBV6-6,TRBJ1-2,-,CASSPDADYGYTF,TGTGCCAGCAGTCCGGACGCCGACTATGGCTACACCTTC
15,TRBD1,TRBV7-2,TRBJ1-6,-,CASSLKGQGNSPLHF,TGTGCCAGCAGCTTAAAGGGACAGGGTAATTCACCCCTCCACTTT
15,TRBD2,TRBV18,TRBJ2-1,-,CASSPPSGGAYEQFF,TGTGCCAGCTCACCACCTAGCGGGGGGGCCTATGAGCAGTTCTTC
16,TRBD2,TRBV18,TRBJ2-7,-,CASSPASLAVTYEQYF,TGTGCCAGCTCACCAGCGTCACTAGCGGTGACCTACGAGCAGTACTTC
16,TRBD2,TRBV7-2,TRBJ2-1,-,CASSLDSGRAYNEQFF,TGTGCCAGCAGCTTAGATAGCGGGAGGGCATACAATGAGCAGTTCTTC
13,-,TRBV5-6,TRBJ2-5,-,CASTRAGFETQYF,TGTGCCAGCACCCGGGCGGGGTTCGAGACCCAGTACTTC
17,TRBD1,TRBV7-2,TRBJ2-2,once,CASSLGFSGQSTGELFF,TGTGCCAGCAGCTTAGGGTTTTCGGGACAGTCAACCGGGGAGCTGTTTTTT
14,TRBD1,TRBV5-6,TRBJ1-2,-,CASSLDRGAYGYTF,TGTGCCAGCAGCTTAGACAGGGGAGCCTATGGCTACACCTTC
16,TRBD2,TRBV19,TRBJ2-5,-,CASSKASGRAGETQYF,TGTGCCAGTAGTAAGGCTAGCGGGAGGGCAGGGGAGACCCAGTACTTC
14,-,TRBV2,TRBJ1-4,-,CASSEGTTNEKLFF,TGTGCCAGCAGTGAAGGTACAACTAATGAAAAACTGTTTTTT
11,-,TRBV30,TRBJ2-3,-,CAWSPQDTQYF,TGTGCCTGGAGTCCCCAGGATACGCAGTATTTT
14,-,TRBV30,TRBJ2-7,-,CAWRAGAGTYEQYF,TGTGCCTGGCGGGCGGGGGCCGGGACCTACGAGCAGTACTTC
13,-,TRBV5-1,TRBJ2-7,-,CASSSGVLYEQYF,TGCGCCAGCAGCTCAGGGGTTCTGTACGAGCAGTACTTC
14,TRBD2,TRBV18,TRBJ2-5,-,CASSATSGGETQYF,TGTGCCAGCTCAGCGACTAGCGGGGGGGAGACCCAGTACTTC
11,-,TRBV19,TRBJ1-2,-,CATSGYYGYTF,TGTGCCACCTCAGGGTACTATGGCTACACCTTC
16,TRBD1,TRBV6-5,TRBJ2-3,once,CASSYSGTGGADTQYF,TGTGCCAGCAGTTACTCCGGGACAGGGGGCGCAGATACGCAGTATTTT
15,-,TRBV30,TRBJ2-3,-,CAWSVALASTDTQYF,TGTGCCTGGAGTGTAGCCCTAGCGAGCACAGATACGCAGTATTTT
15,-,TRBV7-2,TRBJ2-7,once,CASSLGSGDSYEQYF,TGTGCCAGCAGCTTAGGTTCGGGGGACTCCTACGAGCAGTACTTC
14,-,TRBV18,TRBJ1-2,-,CASSSSGSQTGYTF,TGTGCCAGCTCCTCCTCCGGGTCCCAGACTGGCTACACCTTC
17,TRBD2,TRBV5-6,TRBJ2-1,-,CASSPLWRGGVYNEQFF,TGTGCCAGCAGCCCCCTCTGGCGGGGGGGAGTCTACAATGAGCAGTTCTTC
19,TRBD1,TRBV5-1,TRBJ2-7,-,CARSSAGGQGALGSYEQYF,TGCGCCCGCAGCTCGGCAGGGGGACAGGGGGCGCTTGGGTCCTACGAGCAGTACTTC
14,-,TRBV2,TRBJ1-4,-,CASTKDHDNEKLFF,TGTGCCAGCACCAAAGATCACGATAATGAAAAACTGTTTTTT
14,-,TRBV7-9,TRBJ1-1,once,CASSYRTRDTEAFF,TGTGCCAGCAGCTACCGGACCCGGGACACTGAAGCTTTCTTT
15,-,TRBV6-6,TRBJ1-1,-,CASSYSGTLKVEAFF,TGTGCCAGCAGTTACTCGGGGACACTTAAGGTTGAAGCTTTCTTT
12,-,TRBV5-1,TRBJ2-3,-,CASSRGTDTQYF,TGCGCCAGCTCCAGGGGCACAGATACGCAGTATTTT
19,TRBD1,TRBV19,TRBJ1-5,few,CASSAGGLTGLYSNQPQHF,TGTGCCAGTAGCGCAGGGGGCCTTACAGGGTTATATAGCAATCAGCCCCAGCATTTT
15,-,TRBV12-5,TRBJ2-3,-,CASGYGEVSADTQYF,TGTGCTAGTGGTTACGGTGAGGTCTCCGCAGATACGCAGTATTTT
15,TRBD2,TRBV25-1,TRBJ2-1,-,CASSEGTSGYNEQFF,TGTGCCAGCAGTGAGGGCACTAGCGGATACAATGAGCAGTTCTTC
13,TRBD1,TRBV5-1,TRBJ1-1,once,CASSWERQGEAFF,TGCGCCAGCAGCTGGGAAAGACAGGGTGAAGCTTTCTTT
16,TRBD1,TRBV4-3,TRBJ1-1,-,CASSQGTGAANTEAFF,TGCGCCAGCAGCCAAGGGACAGGGGCCGCGAACACTGAAGCTTTCTTT
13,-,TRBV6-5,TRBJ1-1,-,CASSYKMNTEAFF,TGTGCCAGCAGTTACAAAATGAACACTGAAGCTTTCTTT
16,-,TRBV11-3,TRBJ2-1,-,CASSPRAQPTGNEQFF,TGTGCCAGCAGCCCGCGGGCCCAACCGACTGGCAATGAGCAGTTCTTC